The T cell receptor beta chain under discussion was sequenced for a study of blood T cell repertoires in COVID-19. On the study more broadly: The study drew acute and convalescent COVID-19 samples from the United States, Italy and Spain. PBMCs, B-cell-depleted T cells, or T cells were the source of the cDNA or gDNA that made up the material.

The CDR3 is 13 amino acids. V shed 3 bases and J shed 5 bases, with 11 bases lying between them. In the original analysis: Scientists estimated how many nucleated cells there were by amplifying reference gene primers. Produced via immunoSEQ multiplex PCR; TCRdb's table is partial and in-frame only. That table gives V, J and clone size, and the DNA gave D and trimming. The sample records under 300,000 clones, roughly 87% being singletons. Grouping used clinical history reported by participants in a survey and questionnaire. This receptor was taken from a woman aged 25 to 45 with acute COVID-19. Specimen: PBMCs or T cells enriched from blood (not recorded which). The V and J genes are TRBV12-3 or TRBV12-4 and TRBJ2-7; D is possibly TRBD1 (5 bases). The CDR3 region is CASSFQGLDEQYF. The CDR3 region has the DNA TGTGCCAGCAGTTTTCAGGGTCTGGACGAGCAGTACTTC.